The 16 T cell receptor beta chains below all came from one sample that was sequenced in a study of CD8 T cells in Susac syndrome. Random hexamers were used to reverse transcribe the RNA input (about 0.5 to 1 ug). TCRdb recomputed calls from the immunoSEQ multiplex PCR reads with MiXCR, one row per CDR3 protein. The sample holds 40,000 to 60,000 distinct CDR3 sequences; 85% to 95% are singletons and the top ten take 0.4% to 0.55%. The specimen was CD8+ T cells from PBMCs. The source is a human donor with multiple sclerosis.

This sequence joins TRBV20-1 and TRBJ2-7; D is tentatively TRBD1 or TRBD2 (5 bases each). V shed 3 bases and J shed 2 bases, with 14 bases lying between them. This CDR3 comprises 14 residues. Per the germline V gene, CDR1 is DFQATT and CDR2 is SNEGSKA (reference sequence). In DNA form, the CDR3 reads TGCAGTGCTAGCGGGACCGCCCGCCCCTACGAGCAGTACTTC. It translates to CSASGTARPYEQYF.

The chain links TRBV28 to TRBJ1-1, with D possibly matching TRBD1 (5 bases). Germline loops: CDR1 MDHEN, CDR2 SYDVKM. V was clipped by 5 bases and J by 0 bases, with 16 bases between them. The CDR3 is 16 amino acids. The CDR3 region is CASSNSAEGLNTEAFF. The CDR3 DNA sequence: TGTGCCAGCAGTAACTCCGCGGAGGGGTTGAACACTGAAGCTTTCTTT.

Notes on this clonotype: Mismatch with germline at one junction end may stem from a read error. The J gene is TRBJ2-2, the V gene TRBV25-1, with 8 bases aligning to TRBD1. Germline loops: CDR1 MGHDK, CDR2 SYGVNS. This CDR3 contains 15 residues. The CDR3 region is CASSFRTGNSGELFF. The CDR3 bases are TGTGCCAGCAGTTTCAGGACAGGGAACTCCGGGGAGCTGTTTTTT.

The J gene is TRBJ1-2, the V gene TRBV4-1; D perhaps matches TRBD1 (6 bases). Trimming removed 4 bases from V and 3 bases from J, with 27 bases in between. The CDR3 covers 19 residues. Germline V lookup: CDR1 MGHRA, CDR2 YSYEKL. CDR3 in amino acids: CASSRKSGQGPMLYYGYTF. Written as DNA, the CDR3 is TGCGCCAGCAGCCGAAAAAGTGGGCAGGGGCCTATGTTGTACTATGGCTACACCTTC.

This clonotype has just one count. This chain links TRBV9 with TRBJ1-3; D gene ambiguous. CDR3 length: 12 amino acids. Deletions cut 2 bases from V and 4 bases from J, with 4 bases between. Germline loops: CDR1 SGDLS, CDR2 YYNGEE. The CDR3 coding sequence is TGTGCCAGCAGCGTTCAGGGAAACACCATATATTTT. This codes for CASSVQGNTIYF.

This chain joins TRBV12-3 or TRBV12-4 and TRBJ2-1; unclear D gene. The V and J ends lost 7 bases and 3 bases respectively, with 16 bases between them. The CDR3 extends over 15 amino acids. CDR3 nucleotides: TGTGCCAGCACCCGGTTGGTATCCGGCTACAATGAGCAGTTCTTC. It specifies CASTRLVSGYNEQFF.

This sequence joins TRBV29-1 and TRBJ1-6; TRBD1 might be the D (5 bases). CDR3 length: 12 residues. The V gene lost 4 bases and the J gene lost 6 bases, with 7 bases spanning the gap. From germline, CDR1 is SQVTM and CDR2 ANQGSEA. The CDR3 sequence is CSVGGANSPLHF. The CDR3 region has the DNA TGCAGCGTTGGTGGGGCTAATTCACCCCTCCACTTT.

The gene calls are TRBV28 and TRBJ2-5; weak D call: TRBD1 (6 bases). The CDR3 loop spans 16 amino acids. The germline CDR1 and CDR2 sequences are MDHEN and SYDVKM. The V and J ends lost 1 base and 4 bases respectively, with 16 bases between them. The CDR3 protein is CASSLYIDRPSETQYF. CDR3 nucleotide sequence: TGTGCCAGCAGTTTATATATCGACAGGCCCTCAGAGACCCAGTACTTC.

This clonotype showed up just once. This rearrangement joins TRBV4-3 to TRBJ1-6; D is unresolved. With 1 base removed from V and 0 bases from J, the gap between germline ends came to 13 bases. Germline CDR1 reads LGHNA; CDR2 reads YSLEER. The CDR3 sequence is 18 residues long. The CDR3 DNA is TGCGCCAGCAGCCAAGTCCGGCCCCGGAGCTCCTATAATTCACCCCTCCACTTT. As protein: CASSQVRPRSSYNSPLHF.

This sequence joins TRBV2 and TRBJ1-1, with D tentatively TRBD1 (6 bases). CDR3 length equals 14 residues. Trimming removed 3 bases from V and 1 base from J, with 9 bases in between. Germline V gene sequence: CDR1 SNHLY, CDR2 FYNNEI. CDR3 sequence reads: CASSDGQQNTEAFF. DNA for the CDR3: TGTGCCAGCAGTGATGGACAGCAGAACACTGAAGCTTTCTTT.

The chain recombines TRBV29-1 with TRBJ2-7; D may be TRBD2 (5 bases). This CDR3 has 13 residues. The V and J ends lost 6 bases and 0 bases respectively, with 12 bases between them. Germline V gene lookup returns CDR1 SQVTM and CDR2 ANQGSEA. Written as DNA, the CDR3 is TGCAGCGTCCTGGACTCGGACTCCTACGAGCAGTACTTC. It translates to CSVLDSDSYEQYF.

This chain connects TRBV29-1 to TRBJ2-6; D gene ambiguous. The CDR3 length is 15 residues. CDR1 and CDR2 (germline): SQVTM, ANQGSEA. V lost 0 bases and J lost 2, with 8 bases in between. The CDR3 spells CSVEEWGTGANVLTF. CDR3 nucleotides: TGCAGCGTTGAAGAATGGGGAACTGGGGCCAACGTCCTGACTTTC.

The CDR3 DNA reads as TGTGCCAGCAGCTTAGATGGGTCTAGGATGGCTTTCTTT. Protein product: CASSLDGSRMAFF. The genes are TRBV11-2 and TRBJ1-1; D remains ambiguous. Trimming left V 0 bases short and J 11 bases short, with 13 bases between. The CDR3 extends over 13 amino acids. Germline loops: CDR1 SGHAT, CDR2 FQNNGV.

The table lists this clonotype with a count of one. The chain uses TRBV4-1 and TRBJ1-6; D unclear. This CDR3 is built from 14 residues. The V gene's germline CDR1 is MGHRA and CDR2 YSYEKL. V lost 6 bases and J 1 base, leaving 7 bases between the germline ends. The CDR3 region is CASRLLSYNSPLHF. The CDR3 coding sequence is TGCGCCAGCAGGCTGTTATCCTATAATTCACCCCTCCACTTT.

This chain uses TRBV4-3 with TRBJ1-2; TRBD1 aligns across 10 bases. Unmatched junction bases numbered 3, after V lost 2 bases and J lost 3 bases. From germline, CDR1 is LGHNA and CDR2 YSLEER. CDR3 length: 15 amino acids. The CDR3 loop is CASSQLDRGDYGYTF. The DNA of the CDR3 is TGCGCCAGCAGCCAACTGGACAGGGGGGACTATGGCTACACCTTC.

This chain joins TRBV6-5 and TRBJ1-6; 11 nucleotides agree with TRBD1. Trimming cost V 3 bases and J 4 bases; bases outside gene matches: 5. The CDR3 has 17 amino acids. Looked up from germline, CDR1 is MNHEY and CDR2 is SVGAGI. This CDR3 is CASSYGQGAVYNSPLHF. The CDR3 nucleotides read TGTGCCAGCAGTTATGGACAGGGGGCGGTTTATAATTCACCCCTCCACTTT.